This is a list of T cell receptor beta chains from one sample in a study of CD8 T cells in ankylosing spondylitis. TCRdb processed the 5' RACE reads anew with MiXCR; each CDR3 protein has one entry. The table lists approximately 140,000 distinct CDR3 sequences, around two fifths of them singletons. The sample taken for sequencing was synovial fluid, either unsorted or a sorted T cell fraction (not recorded which). These receptors were taken from a male donor with ankylosing spondylitis. CDR3s include the opening cysteine and the closing phenylalanine or tryptophan. Fields, in order: CDR3 DNA, CDR3 protein, D gene, clone size, V gene, J gene. The D gene is left open where the match is weak. Some rows have no size entry. The others give once, few or many, or a class for an expanded clone.

DNA: TGTGCCAGCAGCCCCCCGGGACAGCTGGATGAAGCTTTCTTT
CDR3: CASSPPGQLDEAFF
D: TRBD1
size: many
V: TRBV5-5
J: TRBJ1-1

DNA: TGCGCCAGCAGCCAAGACTGGGGCGTAAAGGGGGAGCAGTACTTC
CDR3: CASSQDWGVKGEQYF
D: -
size: few
V: TRBV4-3
J: TRBJ2-7

DNA: TGTGCCAGTAACCCGTACCGACAACAGAGGAACTATGGCTACACCTTC
CDR3: CASNPYRQQRNYGYTF
D: -
size: few
V: TRBV19
J: TRBJ1-2

DNA: TGCAGTGCTAGGCAGCAGGGGTCGGATTACGAGCAGTACTTC
CDR3: CSARQQGSDYEQYF
D: -
size: -
V: TRBV20-1
J: TRBJ2-7

DNA: TGCAGTGCTAGTGTTGGGAAAAACTATGGCTACACCTTC
CDR3: CSASVGKNYGYTF
D: -
size: -
V: TRBV20-1
J: TRBJ1-2

DNA: TGTGCCAGCAGTTTATCTCCGGACAGGGGCCCCTCCTACAATGAGCAGTTCTTC
CDR3: CASSLSPDRGPSYNEQFF
D: TRBD1
size: once
V: TRBV27
J: TRBJ2-1

DNA: TGCAGTGCTCTCCGGAGGCGAGATACGCAGTATTTT
CDR3: CSALRRRDTQYF
D: -
size: -
V: TRBV20-1
J: TRBJ2-3

DNA: TGTGCCAGCAGTTCCCCCGGCAGAGCTAACTATGGCTACACCTTC
CDR3: CASSSPGRANYGYTF
D: -
size: -
V: TRBV6-5
J: TRBJ1-2

DNA: TGTGCCAGCAGCGGCAACCAAAACACCATATATTTT
CDR3: CASSGNQNTIYF
D: -
size: -
V: TRBV9
J: TRBJ1-3

DNA: TGTGCCACCAGTGACCCCTTAGGCAGGGGTAGGACTGACGATAGCGATCAGCCCCAGCATTTT
CDR3: CATSDPLGRGRTDDSDQPQHF
D: -
size: -
V: TRBV24-1
J: TRBJ1-5

DNA: TGTGCCAGCAGTTTATCTTTCCCGGCCGACGAGCAGTACTTC
CDR3: CASSLSFPADEQYF
D: -
size: -
V: TRBV27
J: TRBJ2-7

DNA: TGTGCCAGCAGTTACGTCCAACCTTATAGCAATCAGCCCCAGCATTTT
CDR3: CASSYVQPYSNQPQHF
D: -
size: -
V: TRBV6-5
J: TRBJ1-5

DNA: TGTGCCAGCAGCCCGACAGGGGGGTGGACTGAAGCTTTCTTT
CDR3: CASSPTGGWTEAFF
D: TRBD1
size: many
V: TRBV7-9
J: TRBJ1-1

DNA: TGTGCCAGCAGGCCAGACAGGGTGTCCTACAATGAGCAGTTCTTC
CDR3: CASRPDRVSYNEQFF
D: TRBD1
size: few
V: TRBV27
J: TRBJ2-1

DNA: TGTGCCAGCAGCTTCGAGCCCCATCCCGAGCAGTACTTC
CDR3: CASSFEPHPEQYF
D: -
size: -
V: TRBV21-1
J: TRBJ2-7

DNA: TGTGCCAGCAGCTTAGGGGCGCAGAGGGTCCCAGATACGCAGTATTTT
CDR3: CASSLGAQRVPDTQYF
D: -
size: -
V: TRBV11-2
J: TRBJ2-3

DNA: TGTGCCAGCAGCTTGATGACAGGGAACGAGAACACCGGGGAGCTGTTTTTT
CDR3: CASSLMTGNENTGELFF
D: TRBD1
size: few
V: TRBV5-5
J: TRBJ2-2

DNA: TGTGCCAGCAGCCGGATTAGGTTCGGGACCCATAGAGGCTACACCTTC
CDR3: CASSRIRFGTHRGYTF
D: -
size: once
V: TRBV4-2
J: TRBJ1-2

DNA: TGCGCCAGCAGCCACAAAGAGGGCCCAGGGGACAGCCCGTACTACGAGCAGTACTTC
CDR3: CASSHKEGPGDSPYYEQYF
D: TRBD1
size: -
V: TRBV4-1
J: TRBJ2-7

DNA: TGTGCCAGCAGTCCCCGGGCAGGCGGGGTGTACGAGCAGTACTTC
CDR3: CASSPRAGGVYEQYF
D: -
size: -
V: TRBV12-3/TRBV12-4
J: TRBJ2-7

DNA: TGTGCCAGCAGTTTAGGCCTAGCGTCCTACGAGCAGTACTTC
CDR3: CASSLGLASYEQYF
D: -
size: -
V: TRBV27
J: TRBJ2-7

DNA: TGTGCCAGCTCACCACGATTCGGGGGCGGAACTGAAGCTTTCTTT
CDR3: CASSPRFGGGTEAFF
D: -
size: -
V: TRBV18
J: TRBJ1-1

DNA: TGTGCCAGCAGTCTGCCTCGATGGGGACTGGGGGTCGGAGATACGCAGTATTTT
CDR3: CASSLPRWGLGVGDTQYF
D: -
size: -
V: TRBV28
J: TRBJ2-3

DNA: TGTGCCAGCTCACCACAGGGGGCCTGGATGGGTGTCTACGAGCAGTACTTC
CDR3: CASSPQGAWMGVYEQYF
D: TRBD1
size: -
V: TRBV18
J: TRBJ2-7

DNA: TGTGCCAGCAGCGTATGGGGGGATAACTATGGCTACACCTTC
CDR3: CASSVWGDNYGYTF
D: -
size: -
V: TRBV9
J: TRBJ1-2

DNA: TGCAGTGCTAGAGGTAGCGGGAGAGCGGCAGATACGCAGTATTTT
CDR3: CSARGSGRAADTQYF
D: TRBD2
size: -
V: TRBV20-1
J: TRBJ2-3

DNA: TGCGCCAGCAGCCCAGCCCCATCGCTTCAGCCCCAGCATTTT
CDR3: CASSPAPSLQPQHF
D: -
size: few
V: TRBV4-1
J: TRBJ1-5

DNA: TGTGCCAGCGGCCAATCGGTTACATGGGACAATTTGAACACTGAAGCTTTCTTT
CDR3: CASGQSVTWDNLNTEAFF
D: -
size: -
V: TRBV9
J: TRBJ1-1

DNA: TGTGCCAGCAGTCCCGGGACAGGGTCCACTGAAGCTTTCTTT
CDR3: CASSPGTGSTEAFF
D: TRBD1
size: few
V: TRBV2
J: TRBJ1-1

DNA: TGTGCCATCAGTCGAGGGGCCAGGCAAAGGTTGGGCGGGGAGCTGTTTTTT
CDR3: CAISRGARQRLGGELFF
D: -
size: -
V: TRBV10-3
J: TRBJ2-2

DNA: TGCGCCAGCAGCTTGGTGGACACTTACTATGGCTACACCTTC
CDR3: CASSLVDTYYGYTF
D: -
size: -
V: TRBV5-1
J: TRBJ1-2

DNA: TGTGCCAGCAGTCCCCAATTTTCGTACGGACAGGGAAGACCATTTGGGGCCAACGTCCTGACTTTC
CDR3: CASSPQFSYGQGRPFGANVLTF
D: TRBD1
size: -
V: TRBV25-1
J: TRBJ2-6

DNA: TGCAGCGAAAAACAAACAGGGTCTACCTCCGGCTACACCTTC
CDR3: CSEKQTGSTSGYTF
D: -
size: few
V: TRBV29-1
J: TRBJ1-2

DNA: TGCGCCAGCAGCCAAGTTGCGGGAGGGTTTCCCGGGGAGCTGTTTTTT
CDR3: CASSQVAGGFPGELFF
D: TRBD2
size: -
V: TRBV4-1
J: TRBJ2-2

DNA: TGCGCCAGCAGCAACAGGGGGGGCTCCTACAATGAGCAGTTCTTC
CDR3: CASSNRGGSYNEQFF
D: -
size: -
V: TRBV5-1
J: TRBJ2-1

DNA: TGTGCCACCAGCGGGAGCGGCAGGGGGCCTAGATGGGGCAATCAGCCCCAGCATTTT
CDR3: CATSGSGRGPRWGNQPQHF
D: TRBD1
size: -
V: TRBV15
J: TRBJ1-5

DNA: TGTGCCAGCAGTTTCCGGGACAGGGGGAATCAGCCCCAGCATTTT
CDR3: CASSFRDRGNQPQHF
D: TRBD1
size: -
V: TRBV12-3/TRBV12-4
J: TRBJ1-5

DNA: TGTACCAGCAGCTCCTGGGGGGTCACGGGGACTGAAGCTTTCTTT
CDR3: CTSSSWGVTGTEAFF
D: -
size: -
V: TRBV11-2
J: TRBJ1-1

DNA: TGTGCCAGCAGCCAGCCGCCGGGACTATCCAACACCGGGGAGCTGTTTTTT
CDR3: CASSQPPGLSNTGELFF
D: TRBD2
size: -
V: TRBV4-2
J: TRBJ2-2

DNA: TGTGCCAGCAGCCCCGGGACTAGAGGCGCAGATACGCAGTATTTT
CDR3: CASSPGTRGADTQYF
D: TRBD2
size: many
V: TRBV7-9
J: TRBJ2-3

DNA: TGCAGCGTTGACAATTCAGCAGAACGGGCAGATACGCAGTATTTT
CDR3: CSVDNSAERADTQYF
D: -
size: few
V: TRBV29-1
J: TRBJ2-3

DNA: TGCAGTGCTGCTCGGGGCTCGACCGAGGAGACCCAGTACTTC
CDR3: CSAARGSTEETQYF
D: -
size: -
V: TRBV20-1
J: TRBJ2-5

DNA: TGTGCCAGCAGCCCCACGCCTATTTATAGCGGGAGGGCCTTAGATACGCAGTATTTT
CDR3: CASSPTPIYSGRALDTQYF
D: TRBD2
size: -
V: TRBV11-2
J: TRBJ2-3

DNA: TGTGCCAGCAGCTTAGTCGGATTGATCTCCGTGGCCGGGACTAGCGGGAGTTTCTACGAGCAGTACTTC
CDR3: CASSLVGLISVAGTSGSFYEQYF
D: TRBD2
size: -
V: TRBV11-3
J: TRBJ2-7

DNA: TGTGCCAGCAGCCAGACAGGGGGCGAGCAGCCCCAGCATTTT
CDR3: CASSQTGGEQPQHF
D: TRBD1
size: -
V: TRBV3-1
J: TRBJ1-5

DNA: TGTGCCATCAGTGGGGGGGCCGCCTACGAGCAGTACTTC
CDR3: CAISGGAAYEQYF
D: -
size: -
V: TRBV10-3
J: TRBJ2-7

DNA: TGTGCCAGCAGCCGCAGCAGGGAAATACCCTACAATGAGCAGTTCTTC
CDR3: CASSRSREIPYNEQFF
D: -
size: -
V: TRBV14
J: TRBJ2-1

DNA: TGTGCCAGCAGCAAAGTATGGTCTGGCAACCGAGCTAACTATGGCTACACCTTC
CDR3: CASSKVWSGNRANYGYTF
D: -
size: -
V: TRBV21-1
J: TRBJ1-2

DNA: TGTGCCAGCAGTGAGTCGGCTAGCGGGGGAAATGAGCAGTTCTTC
CDR3: CASSESASGGNEQFF
D: TRBD2
size: few
V: TRBV6-1
J: TRBJ2-1

DNA: TGTGCCAGCAGTTTCGGTGGGAGTGCCACCGGGGAGCTGTTTTTT
CDR3: CASSFGGSATGELFF
D: -
size: -
V: TRBV12-3/TRBV12-4
J: TRBJ2-2

DNA: TGCAGCGTTGAATTGGGCCCAGATACGCAGTATTTT
CDR3: CSVELGPDTQYF
D: -
size: -
V: TRBV29-1
J: TRBJ2-3